One and the same sample provided the 25 T cell receptor beta chains below, sequenced in a study of blood T cell repertoires in COVID-19. The assay was immunoSEQ multiplex PCR, and TCRdb's table has in-frame clones only and misses some. This sample carries about 83,000 clones, approximately 80% of them seen once, and the ten largest clones take around 15%. Material: peripheral blood. The receptor set was obtained from a woman over 75 with acute or convalescent COVID-19.

V and J are TRBV4-1 and TRBJ1-4; D remains ambiguous. The CDR3 is 14 residues long. With 4 bases removed from V and 0 bases from J, the gap between germline ends came to 6 bases. Germline V gene lookup returns CDR1 MGHRA and CDR2 YSYEKL. The CDR3, as DNA: TGCGCCAGCAGCCCTTTATCAACTAATGAAAAACTGTTTTTT. It yields the protein CASSPLSTNEKLFF.

The chain has TRBV30 and TRBJ2-7; tentatively, D is TRBD2 (6 bases). This CDR3 spans 16 amino acids. Trimming took 0 bases from V and 0 from J, leaving 15 bases between them. CDR1 and CDR2 (germline): GTSNPN, SVGIG (reference sequence). The CDR3 region is CAWSVPWAGSSYEQYF. The CDR3 DNA follows: TGTGCCTGGAGTGTACCCTGGGCGGGGAGCTCCTACGAGCAGTACTTC.

CDR3 sequence reads: CARGLDGTGELFF. The CDR3 nucleotides are TGTGCCAGGGGACTAGATGGGACCGGGGAGCTGTTTTTT. V gene TRBV6-5 combines with J gene TRBJ2-2; 8 nucleotides line up with TRBD2. Germline trimming cut 9 bases from V and 5 bases from J; bases unmatched to any gene: 5. Germline V lookup: CDR1 MNHEY, CDR2 SVGAGI. The CDR3 has 13 amino acids.

This clone has only one observation. The chain employs TRBV7-2 and TRBJ2-3; D unclear. The germline V and J ends were trimmed by 1 base and 4 bases, with 12 bases remaining between them. The CDR3 extends over 15 amino acids. Germline CDR1 reads SGHTA; CDR2 reads FQGNSA. The CDR3 loop is CASSLVLLAADTQYF. The CDR3 DNA sequence: TGTGCCAGCAGCTTAGTGTTATTAGCAGCAGATACGCAGTATTTT. Variable domain in full (rest from reference TRBV7-2 and TRBJ2-3): GAGVSQSPSNKVTEKGKDVELRCDPISGHTALYWYRQSLGQGLEFLIYFQGNSAPDKSGLPSDRFSAERTGGSVSTLTIQRTQQEDSAVYLCASSLVLLAADTQYFGPGTRLTVL.

In this sample, this clone turned up a few times. The chain uses TRBV3-1 (or the pseudogene TRBV3-2) and TRBJ1-1; D unclear. This CDR3 contains 14 residues. CDR1 is LGHDT and CDR2 is YNNKEL in the germline V gene (reference sequence). The germline V and J ends were trimmed by 1 base and 4 bases, with 10 bases remaining between them. CDR3 loop: CASSQVIGSTEAFF. The CDR3 region has the DNA TGTGCCAGCAGCCAAGTGATAGGGAGCACTGAAGCTTTCTTT.

Written as DNA, the CDR3 is TGTGCCAGTAGATCTAGCGGGGTGAGAAATGAGCAGTTCTTC. Protein sequence: CASRSSGVRNEQFF. J is TRBJ2-1 and V is TRBV19; 9 bases fit TRBD2. The CDR3 is 14 residues long. Trimming removed 6 bases from V and 7 bases from J; junction bases left unmatched: 7. Germline CDR1 is LNHDA and CDR2 is SQIVND (reference sequence).

This chain links TRBV6-2 or TRBV6-3 with TRBJ2-7; tentatively, D is TRBD1 (5 bases). The CDR3 totals 16 residues. Trimming stripped 5 bases from V and 2 bases from J, with 19 bases between. CDR1 MNHEY and CDR2 SVGEGT come from the germline V gene. The CDR3 DNA reads TGTGCCAGCAGTACACCCGCCAGGGTAGCCCCCTACGAGCAGTACTTC. Translation gives CASSTPARVAPYEQYF.

The chain is built from TRBV30 and TRBJ1-5; D is ambiguous. CDR1 is GTSNPN and CDR2 is SVGIG in the germline V gene (reference sequence). V shed 1 base and J shed 2 bases, with 6 bases lying between them. CDR3 size: 13 residues. CDR3 in DNA: TGTGCCTGGAGTGAGCTTGGCAATCAGCCCCAGCATTTT. This gives the protein CAWSELGNQPQHF.

V is TRBV6-1 and J is TRBJ2-2; tentative D call: TRBD1 (6 bases). The CDR3 runs 16 residues. Germline loops: CDR1 MNHNS, CDR2 SASEGT. The V end was cut by 0 bases, the J end by 6 bases, with 14 bases between. The CDR3 is CASSEAQGRLAGELFF. CDR3 in DNA: TGTGCCAGCAGTGAAGCACAGGGACGGTTGGCCGGGGAGCTGTTTTTT.

The chain recombines TRBV18 with TRBJ1-2; 7 bases map to TRBD1. Germline CDR1 and CDR2: KGHSH and LQKENI. V lost 4 bases to trimming and J lost 8 bases; unmatched junction nucleotides: 7. The CDR3 is 13 residues long. The chain's CDR3 is CASSLDRAGGYTF. The CDR3 DNA follows: TGTGCCAGCTCACTCGACAGGGCAGGCGGCTACACCTTC.

The chain joins TRBV5-1 to TRBJ1-2; 7 nucleotides agree with TRBD1. Per germline, CDR1 SGHRS and CDR2 YFSETQ. Trimming removed 4 bases from V and 4 bases from J; junction bases left unmatched: 7. This CDR3 comprises 14 residues. This CDR3 reads CASSRDSPLYGYTF. The CDR3 nucleotides read TGCGCCAGCAGCCGGGACAGCCCTCTCTATGGCTACACCTTC. The full variable domain, with the rest looked up from reference TRBV5-1 and TRBJ1-2, is KAGVTQTPRYLIKTRGQQVTLSCSPISGHRSVSWYQQTPGQGLQFLFEYFSETQRNKGNFPGRFSGRQFSNSRSEMNVSTLELGDSALYLCASSRDSPLYGYTFGSGTRLTVV.

The chain is built from TRBV20-1 and TRBJ2-1; 7 bases match TRBD1. V gave up 6 bases and J gave up 7 bases; unmatched junction bases: 3. The length of the CDR3 is 11 residues. Per germline, CDR1 DFQATT and CDR2 SNEGSKA (reference sequence). The CDR3 bases are TGCAGTGCGCTACAGGGGAATGAGCAGTTCTTC. This gives the protein CSALQGNEQFF.

This clone was observed a handful of times. V is TRBV12-5 and J is TRBJ2-2; 13 bases fit TRBD2. The CDR3 is 17 residues long. The junction had 6 bases not matched to a gene; V was cut back by 7 bases and J by 1 base. The germline CDR1 and CDR2 sequences are LGHNT and FRNRAP. Here the CDR3 DNA reads TGTGCTAGTGTCGGACTAGCGGGGGCTTTGAACACCGGGGAGCTGTTTTTT. It codes for CASVGLAGALNTGELFF.

This clone is a singleton in its sample. This chain connects TRBV30 to TRBJ1-4; D remains unclear. V was trimmed by 0 bases and J by 3 bases, leaving 8 bases between them. CDR3 length: 14 residues. Germline V gives CDR1 GTSNPN, CDR2 SVGIG (reference sequence). The CDR3 loop reads CAWSVSGSNEKLFF. As DNA, the CDR3 is TGTGCCTGGAGTGTATCAGGTTCTAATGAAAAACTGTTTTTT. The whole variable domain, remainder taken from reference TRBV30 and TRBJ1-4, is SQTIHQWPATLVQPVGSPLSLECTVEGTSNPNLYWYRQAAGRGLQLLFYSVGIGQISSEVPQNLSASRPQDRQFILSSKKLLLSDSGFYLCAWSVSGSNEKLFFGSGTQLSVL.

This chain's CDR3 is CASSLDGGVAGPTDTQYF. The CDR3 nucleotides read TGTGCCAGCAGCTTAGATGGAGGGGTAGCGGGGCCGACAGATACGCAGTATTTT. The chain joins TRBV7-9 to TRBJ2-3; 8 bases agree with TRBD2. Germline V gene data show CDR1 as SEHNR and CDR2 as FQNEAQ (reference sequence). This CDR3 has 18 residues. V lost 1 base and J lost 3; bases outside the gene matches: 12.

This chain joins TRBV7-9 and TRBJ1-2; a possible D gene is TRBD1 (6 bases). Germline lookup yields CDR1 SEHNR and CDR2 FQNEAQ (reference sequence). With 5 bases removed from V and 4 bases from J, the gap between germline ends came to 20 bases. This CDR3 has 16 residues. The CDR3 nucleotides are TGTGCCAGCAGCCAGACCCCCGGACAGCTAGTCTATGGCTACACCTTC. It codes for CASSQTPGQLVYGYTF.

This chain joins TRBV6-5 and TRBJ2-7, with 8 nucleotides matching TRBD2. Germline trimming cut 2 bases from V and 0 bases from J; bases unmatched to any gene: 6. This CDR3 is built from 16 residues. Germline CDR1 reads MNHEY; CDR2 reads SVGAGI. CDR3 amino acids: CASSYAGGSTSYEQYF. The CDR3 nucleotides are TGTGCCAGCAGTTACGCGGGGGGCTCAACCTCCTACGAGCAGTACTTC.

This chain uses TRBV4-3 with TRBJ2-2, with D possibly TRBD1 on 5 matching bases. The V end lost 1 base, the J end lost 3 bases, and 9 bases lay between the germline ends. The CDR3 totals 15 residues. Germline CDR1 and CDR2: LGHNA and YSLEER. CDR3 loop: CASSQGAGHTGELFF. CDR3 coding DNA: TGCGCCAGCAGCCAAGGGGCAGGGCACACCGGGGAGCTGTTTTTT.

The rearrangement joins TRBV18 to TRBJ2-2; D unresolved. Trimming cost V 3 bases and J 3 bases, with 14 bases left between them. The length of the CDR3 is 16 residues. CDR1 KGHSH and CDR2 LQKENI come from the germline V gene. The CDR3 DNA reads as TGTGCCAGCTCACCGGTGGTAGCCTCGGACACCGGGGAGCTGTTTTTT. It translates to CASSPVVASDTGELFF.

The gene calls are TRBV7-6 and TRBJ1-5; D is ambiguous. This CDR3 contains 15 residues. The V gene lost 1 base and the J gene lost 3 bases, with 10 bases spanning the gap. CDR1 SGHVS and CDR2 FNYEAQ come from the germline V gene. Written as DNA, the CDR3 is TGTGCCAGCAGCTTAGGCAGGTTTTCCAATCAGCCCCAGCATTTT. This translates into CASSLGRFSNQPQHF.

Only one count was recorded for this clone. The CDR3 DNA reads TGTGCCAGCCGAGAGACAGGGGGAAGGTACGAGCAGTACTTC. Its translation: CASRETGGRYEQYF. The J gene is TRBJ2-7, the V gene TRBV2; 9 nucleotides match TRBD1. Germline loops: CDR1 SNHLY, CDR2 FYNNEI. V lost 8 bases, J lost 4 bases, and 9 bases stayed unmatched. This CDR3 is built from 14 residues.

The rearrangement links TRBV9 to TRBJ1-2; TRBD1 matches at 7 bases. J was trimmed by 6 bases and V by 3 bases; bases with no gene match: 17. Germline loops: CDR1 SGDLS, CDR2 YYNGEE. The CDR3 is 17 residues long. CDR3 nucleotides: TGTGCCAGCAGCGCCCTCATTTGGAGGGACAGAAGGCATGGCTACACCTTC. Protein: CASSALIWRDRRHGYTF.

V and J are TRBV2 and TRBJ1-5, with 11 bases fitting TRBD1. This CDR3 is built from 17 residues. Germline V gives CDR1 SNHLY, CDR2 FYNNEI. Trimming at V came to 7 bases and at J to 1 base, leaving 9 bases not matched to a gene. The chain's CDR3 is CASIRDRGYESNQPQHF. The CDR3 region has the DNA TGTGCCAGCATCCGGGACAGGGGGTATGAAAGCAATCAGCCCCAGCATTTT.

V and J are TRBV7-2 and TRBJ1-2, with D maybe TRBD1 (6 bases). The germline CDR1 and CDR2 sequences are SGHTA and FQGNSA. The CDR3 covers 12 residues. The V end lost 5 bases, the J end lost 7 bases, and 11 bases lay between the germline ends. CDR3 coding DNA: TGTGCCAGCAGCCAACAGGGAGCTGGCTACACCTTC. Its translation is CASSQQGAGYTF.

The chain combines TRBV7-8 with TRBJ2-7; 9 nucleotides match TRBD1. The germline V gene encodes CDR1 SGHVS and CDR2 FQNEAQ. The CDR3 spans 15 residues. V was pared by 7 bases and J by 2 bases, with 9 bases of the junction left unmatched. The CDR3 is CASTRGTGSPYEQYF. In DNA, the CDR3 is TGTGCCAGCACCCGAGGGACAGGGTCCCCCTACGAGCAGTACTTC.